This TCR beta chain came from a study of cytomegalovirus exposure and HLA in healthy donors. Study-level points and caveats: A link between a missense DCLRE1C variant and TCR beta V- and J-gene trimming emerged from a later analysis. Rare sequences made up most TCRs, while some public TCRs were found in many donors. An analysis done earlier found most TCR beta V segments productive about 87% or about 30% of the time.

This CDR3 spans 15 amino acids. Germline values: CDR1 SGHAT, CDR2 FQNNGV. Trimming stripped 2 bases from V and 2 bases from J, with 10 bases between. About this clone itself: Its antigen is unknown.

It was with 60 Vbeta and 13 Jbeta primers that the PCR ran. Original processing notes: Some 10 million shared chains were among the approximately 80 million unique TCR beta chains that a later analysis counted. Sequencing was performed with immunoSEQ multiplex PCR; in TCRdb, only in-frame clones are kept and a portion is missing. Clonal size and the V and J genes are those of that table, whereas D and trimming came from the DNA. Of some 100,000 clones listed, 81% are singletons. V usage is TRBV11-2 and J usage is TRBJ1-5; D is unclear. Sequencing used PBMCs. This sequence originates from a woman aged 30 to 39 in good health and CMV-seronegative. CDR3 DNA sequence: TGTGCCAGCAGCTTATTGCCGGGAGGCAATCAGCCCCAGCATTTT. Its translation is CASSLLPGGNQPQHF.